The clone carrying this T cell receptor (beta chain) was counted a few times. Its antigen is undetermined. Regarding the study as a whole: Whole repertoires were not studied in the larger cohort, only one V-J beta rearrangement.

Constant-region reverse primers amplified full-length variable regions, followed by semi-nested Nested Universal Primer A PCR. TCRdb re-analysed the 5' RACE reads in MiXCR, keeping a single row per CDR3 protein. The sample has roughly 64,000 distinct CDR3 sequences, less than 25% seen once. V dropped 3 bases and J dropped 0; count of bases not matched to a gene: 10. The CDR3 extends over 16 amino acids. CDR1 DFQATT and CDR2 SNEGSKA come from the germline V gene (reference sequence). The memory fraction was CD4+CD45RO+CD25- cells. Sequencing input: memory CD4+ T cells sorted from a lymph node. Subset: memory CD4+ T cells, CD4+CD45RO+CD25-. The chain combines TRBV20-1 with TRBJ1-2, with TRBD1 matching 7 bases. This clonotype was sampled from a female donor with breast cancer. The CDR3 DNA is TGCAGTGCTAGGAGGGACAGCCTTAGGGCTAACTATGGCTACACCTTC. Protein product: CSARRDSLRANYGYTF.